One and the same sample provided the 5 T cell receptor beta chains below, sequenced in a study of identical twins. TCRdb re-analysed the 5' RACE reads in MiXCR, keeping a single row per CDR3 protein. The sample yields 200,000 to 300,000 distinct CDR3 sequences, about 11% seen once. The source material was memory T cells sorted from blood. These receptors were taken from a man between 50 and 59 years old in good health.

The chain uses TRBV18 and TRBJ2-5; 9 positions match TRBD1. J gave up 4 bases and V 4 bases, and 16 bases lay outside the gene matches. The CDR3 contains 18 residues. Germline-derived CDR1 and CDR2 are KGHSH and LQKENI. CDR3 loop: CASSLRGQGPARRETQYF. CDR3 bases: TGTGCCAGCTCACTTAGAGGACAGGGGCCCGCCCGGCGAGAGACCCAGTACTTC. Based on the CDR3 plus reference TRBV18 and TRBJ2-5, the full variable domain is NAGVMQNPRHLVRRRGQEARLRCSPMKGHSHVYWYRQLPEEGLKFMVYLQKENIIDESGMPKERFSAEFPKEGPSILRIQQVVRGDSAAYFCASSLRGQGPARRETQYFGPGTRLLVL.

The CDR3 region is CASTQRGGNTDTQYF. The CDR3 region has the DNA TGTGCCAGCACGCAACGTGGCGGTAACACAGATACGCAGTATTTT. The rearrangement joins TRBV7-2 to TRBJ2-3; D is uncertain. The V gene's germline CDR1 is SGHTA and CDR2 FQGNSA. V shed 7 bases and J shed 2 bases, with 16 bases lying between them. CDR3 length: 15 residues.

The table lists this clonotype with many counts. The V and J genes are TRBV6-1 and TRBJ2-1; 7 nucleotides line up with TRBD1. CDR1 and CDR2 (germline): MNHNS, SASEGT. The CDR3 runs 16 residues. Losses at the gene ends were 6 bases for V and 0 bases for J; bases not matched to a gene: 8. CDR3: CASRLEGASSYNEQFF. In DNA form, the CDR3 reads TGTGCCAGCAGACTTGAGGGGGCCAGCTCCTACAATGAGCAGTTCTTC.

This clonotype was observed a few times. This chain joins TRBV2 and TRBJ2-1; no clear D gene. This CDR3 has 12 amino acids. Trimming took 8 bases from V and 5 from J, leaving 10 bases between them. Germline values: CDR1 SNHLY, CDR2 FYNNEI. CDR3 nucleotides: TGTGCCAGCGGGCCGGAGAACAATGAGCAGTTCTTC. Encoded protein: CASGPENNEQFF.

This clonotype was recorded at least ten times. The J gene is TRBJ2-7, the V gene TRBV4-3, with 8 bases matching TRBD1. Germline V lookup: CDR1 LGHNA, CDR2 YSLEER. V shed 0 bases, J shed 1 base, and the junction held 5 bases outside the gene matches. There are 16 residues in the CDR3. In DNA form, the CDR3 reads TGCGCCAGCAGCCAAGATTTTCGGACAGGGTCCTACGAGCAGTACTTC. This translates into CASSQDFRTGSYEQYF.